Below are 17 T cell receptor beta chains sequenced from a single sample in a study of blood T cells in healthy people across ages. Primers used in a second PCR of about 7 to 11 cycles were a sample-barcoded 5' primer and a J-beta primer mix. TCRdb redid the calling of the 5' RACE reads with MiXCR, one entry per CDR3 protein. This sample carries approximately 580,000 distinct CDR3 sequences, approximately 25% of them seen once, and the ten largest clones take roughly 9%. The same data also went into a second study, on T cells of mothers and their children.

The specimen was blood. The origin of the receptors is a boy younger than 18 in good health.

In this sample, this clonotype turned up a few times. The rearrangement joins TRBV6-5 to TRBJ2-5, with 8 nucleotides matching TRBD2. The CDR3 is 15 amino acids. Trimming took 6 bases from V and 7 from J; bases not matched to a gene: 13. The germline V gene has CDR1 MNHEY and CDR2 SVGAGI. The CDR3 is CASRAYSGAIGTQYF. CDR3 DNA sequence: TGTGCCAGCAGGGCTTATAGCGGGGCAATAGGGACCCAGTACTTC.

This chain links TRBV28 with TRBJ2-5; 8 positions match TRBD1. CDR1 is MDHEN, CDR2 SYDVKM, per germline. V was pared by 3 bases and J by 5 bases, with 8 bases of the junction left unmatched. This CDR3 region has 15 residues. CDR3 sequence reads: CASSFPIRGHETQYF. In DNA, the CDR3 is TGTGCCAGCAGTTTCCCTATCAGGGGGCACGAGACCCAGTACTTC.

This clonotype was recorded a few times. The CDR3 here is CSPEEGTGANVLTF. CDR3 bases: TGCAGCCCCGAGGAGGGAACTGGGGCCAACGTCCTGACTTTC. V gene TRBV29-1 combines with J gene TRBJ2-6, with D possibly being TRBD2 (6 bases). This CDR3 contains 14 residues. With 8 bases removed from V and 2 bases from J, the gap between germline ends came to 13 bases. From germline, CDR1 is SQVTM and CDR2 ANQGSEA.

The CDR3 protein is CASSILQGLEGSYTF. For the CDR3, the DNA is TGTGCCAGTAGTATACTACAGGGGCTAGAAGGGAGCTACACCTTC. The chain carries TRBV19 and TRBJ1-2, with TRBD1 matching over 7 bases. Germline CDR1 reads LNHDA; CDR2 reads SQIVND (reference sequence). CDR3 size: 15 residues. Trimming cost V 2 bases and J 9 bases; bases outside gene matches: 12.

CDR3 amino acids: CASSQGARGPQNTEAFF. The CDR3 nucleotides are TGTGCCAGCAGCCAAGGTGCCAGGGGTCCTCAGAACACTGAAGCTTTCTTT. V and J are TRBV3-1 and TRBJ1-1; possibly TRBD1 for D (6 bases). V was pared by 1 base and J by 1 base, with 16 bases between. The CDR3 runs 17 residues. The germline gives CDR1 LGHDT, CDR2 YNNKEL (reference sequence). The whole variable domain, filled in from reference TRBV3-1 and TRBJ1-1, reads DTAVSQTPKYLVTQMGNDKSIKCEQNLGHDTMYWYKQDSKKFLKIMFSYNNKELIINETVPNRFSPKSPDKAHLNLHINSLELGDSAVYFCASSQGARGPQNTEAFFGQGTRLTVV.

The chain couples TRBV7-9 to TRBJ2-2; 9 nucleotides agree with TRBD1. Per germline, CDR1 SEHNR and CDR2 FQNEAQ (reference sequence). V was pared by 5 bases and J by 4 bases, with 11 bases of the junction left unmatched. This CDR3 is built from 17 residues. For the CDR3, the DNA is TGTGCCAGCAGCCCAGCGGGACAGGGTCTTCTCACCGGGGAGCTGTTTTTT. This sequence encodes CASSPAGQGLLTGELFF. Variable domain in full (rest from reference TRBV7-9 and TRBJ2-2): DTGVSQNPRHKITKRGQNVTFRCDPISEHNRLYWYRQTLGQGPEFLTYFQNEAQLEKSRLLSDRFSAERPKGSFSTLEIQRTEQGDSAMYLCASSPAGQGLLTGELFFGEGSRLTVL.

The V and J genes are TRBV6-5 and TRBJ1-1; the D gene is possibly TRBD1 (5 bases). Germline lookup yields CDR1 MNHEY and CDR2 SVGAGI. V was cut by 10 bases and J by 0 bases, with 15 bases left in between. The CDR3 has 14 residues. This chain's CDR3 is CATTDIQMNTEAFF. DNA of the CDR3: TGTGCCACAACGGACATTCAGATGAACACTGAAGCTTTCTTT.

The chain employs TRBV28 and TRBJ2-5, with 9 bases identical to TRBD1. Germline CDR1 is MDHEN and CDR2 is SYDVKM. There are 15 residues in the CDR3. Trimming cost V 6 bases and J 1 base; bases outside gene matches: 6. The CDR3 region has the DNA TGTGCCAGCAGCCATCGACAGGGGGGCCAAGAGACCCAGTACTTC. Translation gives CASSHRQGGQETQYF.

This clonotype has only a few counts. The chain combines TRBV7-9 with TRBJ2-1; 7 bases agree with TRBD2. Unmatched junction bases numbered 12, after V lost 5 bases and J lost 8 bases. Germline V gene sequence: CDR1 SEHNR, CDR2 FQNEAQ (reference sequence). The CDR3 loop spans 15 amino acids. CDR3 in DNA: TGTGCCAGCAGCCCTAGGACTAGACGGTCGGATGAGCAGTTCTTC. This codes for CASSPRTRRSDEQFF.

The chain carries TRBV20-1 and TRBJ2-3, with TRBD1 as a possible D gene (6 bases). V lost 4 bases, J lost 8 bases, and 19 bases lay in between. The germline CDR1 and CDR2 sequences are DFQATT and SNEGSKA (reference sequence). The CDR3 is 14 residues long. The CDR3 coding sequence is TGCAGTGCTATACGGGGCGGTGGCAGGGGTACGCAGTATTTT. As protein: CSAIRGGGRGTQYF.

This clonotype has just a few counts. The V call is TRBV29-1, the J call TRBJ1-2; TRBD1 agrees at 8 bases. The germline V gene has CDR1 SQVTM and CDR2 ANQGSEA. Trimming took 6 bases from V and 5 from J; bases not matched to a gene: 5. CDR3 length: 12 amino acids. CDR3 bases: TGCAGCGTCGACAGGGGACCATATGGCTACACCTTC. Residues: CSVDRGPYGYTF.

This clonotype was recorded a few times. This chain links TRBV7-2 with TRBJ2-7; the D gene is possibly TRBD2 (6 bases). V lost 5 bases to trimming and J lost 1 base, with 15 bases between them. CDR3 size: 15 residues. Per the germline V gene, CDR1 is SGHTA and CDR2 is FQGNSA. The CDR3 DNA is TGTGCCAGCAGCAAAACGGGAGTAGGGTCCTACGAGCAGTACTTC. The encoded protein is CASSKTGVGSYEQYF.

This clonotype came up a few times. The V and J genes are TRBV7-2 and TRBJ1-2, with 8 positions matching TRBD1. The CDR3 is 12 amino acids. CDR1 is SGHTA, CDR2 FQGNSA, per germline. J was trimmed by 9 bases and V by 5 bases; bases with no gene match: 5. In DNA, the CDR3 is TGTGCCAGCAGCGCGACAGGGGTGCGCTACACCTTC. This sequence encodes CASSATGVRYTF.

V usage is TRBV5-1 and J usage is TRBJ2-2; 8 bases agree with TRBD2. Germline CDR1 is SGHRS and CDR2 is YFSETQ. This CDR3 is built from 14 residues. The V gene end was trimmed by 4 bases and the J gene end by 7 bases; junction bases not matched to a gene: 6. Here the CDR3 reads CASSESGRGGELFF. The CDR3 bases are TGCGCCAGCAGCGAGAGCGGGAGAGGCGGGGAGCTGTTTTTT.

The rearrangement joins TRBV10-2 to TRBJ2-5, with D unresolved. The assigned J gene may be wrong: the sequence end matches TRBJ2-7 better. CDR3 length equals 11 residues. Looked up from germline, CDR1 is WSHSY and CDR2 is SAAADI. The CDR3 sequence is CASSDVYEQYF. Here the CDR3 DNA reads TGCGCCAGCAGTGACGTCTACGAGCAGTACTTC.

About this clonotype: Given the absence of the conserved phenylalanine or tryptophan at the CDR3 end, a read error is likely. V usage is TRBV6-5 and J usage is TRBJ2-7, with 10 bases lining up with TRBD2. The CDR3 loop spans 16 amino acids. Germline CDR1 reads MNHEY; CDR2 reads SVGAGI. V dropped 2 bases and J dropped 9; count of bases not matched to a gene: 13. The CDR3: CASSYDLAGVGALQYL. CDR3 DNA sequence: TGTGCCAGCAGTTACGACCTAGCGGGAGTGGGGGCTCTGCAGTACCTC.

This clonotype has more than one count but fewer than ten. This chain joins TRBV21-1 and TRBJ2-7; TRBD2 reflects the table's D call only, with no check against the DNA. TRBV21-1 is marked as a pseudogene. This CDR3 region has 16 residues. As DNA, the CDR3 is TGTGCCAGCAGCAAAAAGACTAGCGGGTATCCCTACGAGCAGTACTTC. It translates to CASSKKTSGYPYEQYF.